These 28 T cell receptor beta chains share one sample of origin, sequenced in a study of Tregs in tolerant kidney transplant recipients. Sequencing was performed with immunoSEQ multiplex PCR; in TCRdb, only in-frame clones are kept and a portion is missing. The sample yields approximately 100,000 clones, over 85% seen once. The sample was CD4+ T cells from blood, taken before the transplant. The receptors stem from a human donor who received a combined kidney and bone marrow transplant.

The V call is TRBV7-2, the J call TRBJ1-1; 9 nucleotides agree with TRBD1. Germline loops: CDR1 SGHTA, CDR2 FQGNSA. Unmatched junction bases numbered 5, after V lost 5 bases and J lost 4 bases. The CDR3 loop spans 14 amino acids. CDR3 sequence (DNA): TGTGCCAGCAGCCTAACAGGGGGCGGCACTGAAGCTTTCTTT. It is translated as CASSLTGGGTEAFF.

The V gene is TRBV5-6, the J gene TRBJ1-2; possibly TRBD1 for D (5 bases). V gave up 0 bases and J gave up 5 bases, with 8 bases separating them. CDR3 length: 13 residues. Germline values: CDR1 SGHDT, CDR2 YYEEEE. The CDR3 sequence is CASSLGDWYGYTF. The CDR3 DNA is TGTGCCAGCAGCTTGGGGGACTGGTATGGCTACACCTTC.

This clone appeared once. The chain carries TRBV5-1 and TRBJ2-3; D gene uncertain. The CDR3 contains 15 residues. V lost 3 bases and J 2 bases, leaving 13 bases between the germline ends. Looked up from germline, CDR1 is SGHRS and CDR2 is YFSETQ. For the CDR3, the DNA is TGCGCCAGCAGCTCCCGGAGCGCTAACACAGATACGCAGTATTTT. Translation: CASSSRSANTDTQYF. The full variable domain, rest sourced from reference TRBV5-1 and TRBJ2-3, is KAGVTQTPRYLIKTRGQQVTLSCSPISGHRSVSWYQQTPGQGLQFLFEYFSETQRNKGNFPGRFSGRQFSNSRSEMNVSTLELGDSALYLCASSSRSANTDTQYFGPGTRLTVL.

The CDR3 nucleotides are TGTGCCCGGGGGACCCAGTACTTC. Protein: CARGTQYF. The chain employs TRBV10-3 and TRBJ2-5, with D perhaps matching TRBD2 (5 bases). Germline V CDR1 and CDR2: ENHRY, SYGVKD. This CDR3 is 8 amino acids long. V shed 11 bases and J shed 7 bases, with 5 bases lying between them.

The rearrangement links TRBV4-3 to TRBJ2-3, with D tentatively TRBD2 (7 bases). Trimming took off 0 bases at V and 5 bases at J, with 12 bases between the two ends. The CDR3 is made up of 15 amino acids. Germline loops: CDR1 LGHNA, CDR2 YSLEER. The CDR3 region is CASSQERRGQDTQYF. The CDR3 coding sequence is TGCGCCAGCAGCCAAGAACGGCGGGGGCAAGATACGCAGTATTTT.

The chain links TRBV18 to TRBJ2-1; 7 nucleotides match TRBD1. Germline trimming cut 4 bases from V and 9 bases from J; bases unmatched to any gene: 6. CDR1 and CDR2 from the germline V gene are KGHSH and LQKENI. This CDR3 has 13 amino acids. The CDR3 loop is CASSRQTGSEQFF. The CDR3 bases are TGTGCCAGCTCACGACAGACAGGGAGTGAGCAGTTCTTC.

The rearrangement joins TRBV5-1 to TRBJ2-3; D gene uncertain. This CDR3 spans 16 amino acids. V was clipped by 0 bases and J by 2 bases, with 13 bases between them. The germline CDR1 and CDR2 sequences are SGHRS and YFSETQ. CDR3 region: CASSLEAIAYTDTQYF. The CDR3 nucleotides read TGCGCCAGCAGCTTGGAGGCGATAGCTTACACAGATACGCAGTATTTT.

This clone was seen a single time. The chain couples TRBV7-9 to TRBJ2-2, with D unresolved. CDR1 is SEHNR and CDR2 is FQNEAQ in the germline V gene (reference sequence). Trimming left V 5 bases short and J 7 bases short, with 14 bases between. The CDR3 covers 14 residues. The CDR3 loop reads CASSRQETVGELFF. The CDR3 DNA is TGTGCCAGCAGCCGACAAGAGACGGTCGGGGAGCTGTTTTTT.

The CDR3 loop reads CASSQAPRSGGELFF. CDR3 nucleotide sequence: TGCGCCAGCAGCCAAGCCCCCCGGAGCGGGGGGGAGCTGTTTTTT. The gene calls are TRBV4-3 and TRBJ2-2; D possibly corresponds to TRBD2 (6 bases). V was cut by 1 base and J by 8 bases, with 14 bases left in between. Per germline, CDR1 LGHNA and CDR2 YSLEER. CDR3 length: 15 residues.

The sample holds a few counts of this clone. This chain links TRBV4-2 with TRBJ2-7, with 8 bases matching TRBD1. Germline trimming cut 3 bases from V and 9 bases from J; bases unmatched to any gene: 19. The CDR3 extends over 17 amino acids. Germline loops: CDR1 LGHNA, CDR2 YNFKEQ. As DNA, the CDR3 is TGTGCCAGCAGCCATAACGTGCTCGGGACAGGATCCGTGGGGCAGTACTTC. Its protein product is CASSHNVLGTGSVGQYF.

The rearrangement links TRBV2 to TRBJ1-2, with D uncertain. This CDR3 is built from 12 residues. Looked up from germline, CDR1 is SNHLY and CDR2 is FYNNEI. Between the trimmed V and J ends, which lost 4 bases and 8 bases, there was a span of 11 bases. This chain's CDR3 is CASSVVPGGYTF. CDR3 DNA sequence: TGTGCCAGCAGTGTGGTCCCTGGCGGCTACACCTTC.

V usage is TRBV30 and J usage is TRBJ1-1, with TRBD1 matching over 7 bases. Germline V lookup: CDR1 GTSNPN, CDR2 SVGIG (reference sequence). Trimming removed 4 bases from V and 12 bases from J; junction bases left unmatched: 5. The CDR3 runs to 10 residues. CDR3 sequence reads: CAWTGGKTFF. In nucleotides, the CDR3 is TGTGCCTGGACAGGGGGTAAGACTTTCTTT.

CDR3 loop: CSVKDRAQETQYF. For the CDR3, the DNA is TGCAGCGTGAAGGACAGGGCCCAAGAGACCCAGTACTTC. V usage is TRBV29-1 and J usage is TRBJ2-5, with TRBD1 identical over 8 bases. The CDR3 is made up of 13 amino acids. In germline, CDR1 is SQVTM, CDR2 ANQGSEA. V lost 6 bases, J lost 1 base, and 4 bases stayed unmatched.

CDR3 residues: CASSPSLAGVPGELFF. Here the CDR3 DNA reads TGTGCCAGCAGCCCCTCCCTAGCGGGAGTCCCCGGGGAGCTGTTTTTT. The chain joins TRBV7-7 to TRBJ2-2; the match to TRBD2 covers 10 bases. V lost 5 bases to trimming and J lost 6 bases; unmatched junction nucleotides: 9. Germline CDR1 is SSHAT and CDR2 is FNYEAQ (reference sequence). The CDR3 has 16 residues.

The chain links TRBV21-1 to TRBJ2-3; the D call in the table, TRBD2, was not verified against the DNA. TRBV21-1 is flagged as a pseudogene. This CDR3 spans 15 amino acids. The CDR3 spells CARGTSGGSADTQYF. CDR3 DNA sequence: TGTGCCCGGGGGACCTCGGGGGGGTCGGCAGATACGCAGTATTTT.

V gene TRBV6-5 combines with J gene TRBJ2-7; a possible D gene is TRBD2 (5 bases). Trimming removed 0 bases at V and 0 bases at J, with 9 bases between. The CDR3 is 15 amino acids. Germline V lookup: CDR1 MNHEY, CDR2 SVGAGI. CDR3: CASSYSHGSSYEQYF. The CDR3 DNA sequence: TGTGCCAGCAGTTACTCCCATGGGAGCTCCTACGAGCAGTACTTC.

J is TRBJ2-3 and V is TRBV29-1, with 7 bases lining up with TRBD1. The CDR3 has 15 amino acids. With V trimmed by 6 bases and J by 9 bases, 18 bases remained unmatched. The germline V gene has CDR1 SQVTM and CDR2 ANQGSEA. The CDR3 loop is CSVGTERPQIGTQYF. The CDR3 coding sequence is TGCAGCGTCGGGACAGAAAGACCACAGATAGGGACGCAGTATTTT.

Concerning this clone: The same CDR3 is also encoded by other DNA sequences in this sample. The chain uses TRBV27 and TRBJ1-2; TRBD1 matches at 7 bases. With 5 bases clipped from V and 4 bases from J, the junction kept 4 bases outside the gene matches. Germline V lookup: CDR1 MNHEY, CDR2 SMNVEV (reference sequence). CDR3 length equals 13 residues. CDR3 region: CASSLRQGYGYTF. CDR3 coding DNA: TGTGCCAGCAGTCTCAGACAGGGCTATGGCTACACCTTC.

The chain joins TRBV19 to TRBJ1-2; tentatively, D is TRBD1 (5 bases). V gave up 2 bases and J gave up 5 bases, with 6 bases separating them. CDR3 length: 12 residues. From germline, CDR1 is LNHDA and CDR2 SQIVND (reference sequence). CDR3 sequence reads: CASSIRQYGYTF. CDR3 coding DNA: TGTGCCAGTAGTATAAGACAGTATGGCTACACCTTC.

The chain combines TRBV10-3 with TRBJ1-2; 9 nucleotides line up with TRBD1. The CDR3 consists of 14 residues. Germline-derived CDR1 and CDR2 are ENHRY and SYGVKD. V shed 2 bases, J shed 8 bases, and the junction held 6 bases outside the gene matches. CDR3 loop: CAISEKTGGVGYTF. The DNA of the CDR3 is TGTGCCATCAGTGAGAAAACAGGGGGCGTAGGCTACACCTTC.

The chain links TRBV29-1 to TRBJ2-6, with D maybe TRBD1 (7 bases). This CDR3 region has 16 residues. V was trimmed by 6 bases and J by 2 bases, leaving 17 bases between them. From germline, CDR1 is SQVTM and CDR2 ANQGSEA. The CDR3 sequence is CSVSGTRGAGANVLTF. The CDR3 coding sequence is TGCAGCGTCTCAGGGACCAGGGGGGCTGGGGCCAACGTCCTGACTTTC.

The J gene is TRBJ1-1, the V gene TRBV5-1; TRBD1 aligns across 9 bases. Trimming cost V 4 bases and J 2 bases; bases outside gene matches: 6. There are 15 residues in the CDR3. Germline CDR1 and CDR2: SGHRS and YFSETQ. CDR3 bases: TGCGCCAGCAGCGACAGGGGGTTCCATAACACTGAAGCTTTCTTT. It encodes CASSDRGFHNTEAFF.

DNA of the CDR3: TGCGCCAGCAGCTTGGCTACTAGCGGGGGGGGCGAGCAGTACTTC. Translated, it gives CASSLATSGGGEQYF. V and J are TRBV5-1 and TRBJ2-7, with 13 bases that match TRBD2. The length of the CDR3 is 15 residues. V dropped 0 bases and J dropped 6; count of bases not matched to a gene: 3. The germline V gene has CDR1 SGHRS and CDR2 YFSETQ.

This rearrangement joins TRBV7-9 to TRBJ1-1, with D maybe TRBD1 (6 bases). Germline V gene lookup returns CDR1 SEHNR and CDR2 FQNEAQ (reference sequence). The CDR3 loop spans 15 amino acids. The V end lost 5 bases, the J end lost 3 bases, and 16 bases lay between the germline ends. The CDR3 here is CASSRTSRGYTEAFF. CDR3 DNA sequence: TGTGCCAGCAGCAGAACTTCCAGGGGCTACACTGAAGCTTTCTTT.

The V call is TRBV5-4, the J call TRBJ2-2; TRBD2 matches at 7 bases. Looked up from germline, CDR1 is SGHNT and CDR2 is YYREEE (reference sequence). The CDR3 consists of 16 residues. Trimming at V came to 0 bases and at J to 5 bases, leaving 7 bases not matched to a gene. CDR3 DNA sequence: TGTGCCAGCAGCTTGGCAGGCGGGAGCGATACCGGGGAGCTGTTTTTT. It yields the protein CASSLAGGSDTGELFF. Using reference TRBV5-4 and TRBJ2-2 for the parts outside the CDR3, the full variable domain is ETGVTQSPTHLIKTRGQQVTLRCSSQSGHNTVSWYQQALGQGPQFIFQYYREEENGRGNFPPRFSGLQFPNYSSELNVNALELDDSALYLCASSLAGGSDTGELFFGEGSRLTVL.

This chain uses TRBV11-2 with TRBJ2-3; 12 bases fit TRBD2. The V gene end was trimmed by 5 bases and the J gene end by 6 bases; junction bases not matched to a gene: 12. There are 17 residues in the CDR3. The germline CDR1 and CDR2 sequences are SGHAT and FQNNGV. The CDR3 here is CASSLRTSGKDSDTQYF. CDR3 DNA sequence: TGTGCCAGCAGCCTTCGGACTAGCGGGAAGGACTCCGATACGCAGTATTTT.

In DNA form, the CDR3 reads TGTGCCAGCATCCCACGGGGGGTACTAGCCAAAAACATTCAGTACTTC. Residues: CASIPRGVLAKNIQYF. The genes are TRBV2 and TRBJ2-4, with TRBD2 matching over 7 bases. V lost 7 bases to trimming and J lost 0 bases; unmatched junction nucleotides: 9. CDR3 length: 16 amino acids. Germline V lookup: CDR1 SNHLY, CDR2 FYNNEI.

Here the CDR3 DNA reads TGCGCCAGCAGCCAATTCCCTCAGGCCCGCACAGATACGCAGTATTTT. This translates into CASSQFPQARTDTQYF. The rearrangement joins TRBV4-3 to TRBJ2-3; D remains ambiguous. The CDR3 is 16 residues long. Germline-derived CDR1 and CDR2 are LGHNA and YSLEER. V was shortened by 2 bases and J by 1 base, with 13 bases between the two germline ends.